This TCR beta chain derives from a study of Ad26.COV2.S vaccination and SARS-CoV-2 variants. Regarding the study as a whole: It was found that vaccine and placebo recipients had similar non-spike TCR breadth. From the TCR breadth and depth analyses, total T cell responses may have been underestimated. Among vaccine recipients, spike-specific TCR breadth exceeded that of placebo recipients.

Clones were read by immunoSEQ multiplex PCR, and TCRdb kept only the in-frame ones, dropping some. Here the sample spans over 110,000 clones, 70% to 90% being singletons. Notes on this clone: Its matching antigen is unknown.

Germline V gene data show CDR1 as SGHDT and CDR2 as YYEEEE. CDR3 length: 15 residues. V lost 2 bases, J lost 3 bases, and 15 bases lay in between. The V gene is TRBV5-6, the J gene TRBJ2-7; D uncertain. This TCR was recovered from a human donor who had recovered from COVID-19. The material sequenced was peripheral blood, taken after recovery from COVID-19. CDR3 region: CASSFGTRINYEQYF. CDR3 bases: TGTGCCAGCAGCTTTGGTACCCGAATTAACTACGAGCAGTACTTC. Variable domain in full (rest from reference TRBV5-6 and TRBJ2-7): DAGVTQSPTHLIKTRGQQVTLRCSPKSGHDTVSWYQQALGQGPQFIFQYYEEEERQRGNFPDRFSGHQFPNYSSELNVNALLLGDSALYLCASSFGTRINYEQYFGPGTRLTVT.